These 21 T cell receptor beta chains were all obtained from the same sample, sequenced in a study of long-term antiretroviral therapy in people with HIV. With survey level as its setting, the immunoSEQ assay was v3.0. The data were produced by immunoSEQ multiplex PCR, yet TCRdb's version contains in-frame clones alone and is incomplete. The repertoire consists of fewer than 40,000 clones, with 70% to 90% occurring once and the leading ten covering almost 4%. Specimen: unsorted PBMCs, collected just before starting antiretroviral therapy. The receptors shown here come from a woman under 30 with HIV.

The rearrangement links TRBV30 to TRBJ2-7; unclear D gene. V was cut by 8 bases and J by 0 bases, with 20 bases left in between. The CDR3 length is 15 residues. The germline V gene encodes CDR1 GTSNPN and CDR2 SVGIG (reference sequence). DNA of the CDR3: TGTGCCCGCCGCTCTACGGCGGCAAGCTCCTACGAGCAGTACTTC. Residues: CARRSTAASSYEQYF.

The chain links TRBV11-2 to TRBJ2-1, with D possibly TRBD2 on 6 matching bases. This CDR3 contains 15 residues. V shed 5 bases and J shed 3 bases, with 14 bases lying between them. Germline loops: CDR1 SGHAT, CDR2 FQNNGV. CDR3 protein: CASSLGGSGYNEQFF. For the CDR3, the DNA is TGTGCCAGCAGCCTGGGGGGTAGCGGCTACAATGAGCAGTTCTTC. Full variable domain (missing parts from reference TRBV11-2 and TRBJ2-1): EAGVAQSPRYKIIEKRQSVAFWCNPISGHATLYWYQQILGQGPKLLIQFQNNGVVDDSQLPKDRFSAERLKGVDSTLKIQPAKLEDSAVYLCASSLGGSGYNEQFFGPGTRLTVL.

The chain couples TRBV10-2 to TRBJ2-1, with D hard to call. Germline V gives CDR1 WSHSY, CDR2 SAAADI. There are 14 residues in the CDR3. V lost 1 base and J lost 6, with 10 bases in between. The CDR3 spells CASSEYRLLNEQFF. CDR3 nucleotides: TGCGCCAGCAGTGAGTACCGACTGCTCAATGAGCAGTTCTTC.

V usage is TRBV29-1 and J usage is TRBJ1-4, with a tentative D call TRBD1 (5 bases). Trimming left V 4 bases short and J 8 bases short, with 14 bases between. CDR3 length equals 13 residues. Germline CDR1 and CDR2: SQVTM and ANQGSEA. CDR3: CSVGKGAGEKLFF. The CDR3 DNA is TGCAGCGTTGGGAAAGGGGCTGGGGAAAAACTGTTTTTT. The whole variable domain, filled in from reference TRBV29-1 and TRBJ1-4, reads SAVISQKPSRDICQRGTSLTIQCQVDSQVTMMFWYRQQPGQSLTLIATANQGSEATYESGFVIDKFPISRPNLTFSTLTVSNMSPEDSSIYLCSVGKGAGEKLFFGSGTQLSVL.

This chain joins TRBV20-1 and TRBJ1-2; 8 bases map to TRBD1. CDR3 length equals 11 residues. In germline, CDR1 is DFQATT, CDR2 SNEGSKA (reference sequence). V gave up 6 bases and J gave up 6 bases; unmatched junction bases: 3. The CDR3 DNA reads TGCAGTGCGTGGACAGGGAATGGCTACACCTTC. It specifies CSAWTGNGYTF.

This clone was observed a single time. The V and J genes are TRBV19 and TRBJ2-3; 12 positions match TRBD2. The CDR3 runs to 16 residues. Per germline, CDR1 LNHDA and CDR2 SQIVND (reference sequence). The V segment lost 6 bases and the J segment 4 bases; nucleotides outside the gene matches: 8. The CDR3 protein is CASRPSGRAMADTQYF. Here the CDR3 DNA reads TGTGCCAGTAGACCTAGCGGGAGGGCCATGGCAGATACGCAGTATTTT.

The chain uses TRBV15 and TRBJ2-5; D unresolved. CDR3 length: 16 amino acids. The germline gives CDR1 LNHNV, CDR2 YYDKDF (reference sequence). Trimming cost V 0 bases and J 1 base, with 12 bases left between them. CDR3 sequence reads: CATSRDLSSPQETQYF. The CDR3 DNA sequence: TGTGCCACCAGCAGAGATTTATCGTCGCCCCAAGAGACCCAGTACTTC. The full variable domain, rest sourced from reference TRBV15 and TRBJ2-5, is DAMVIQNPRYQVTQFGKPVTLSCSQTLNHNVMYWYQQKSSQAPKLLFHYYDKDFNNEADTPDNFQSRRPNTSFCFLDIRSPGLGDTAMYLCATSRDLSSPQETQYFGPGTRLLVL.

The gene calls are TRBV27 and TRBJ1-1, with a possible D match to TRBD1 (5 bases). The CDR3 consists of 11 residues. Trimming cost V 2 bases and J 8 bases, with 6 bases left between them. CDR1 and CDR2 from the germline V gene are MNHEY and SMNVEV (reference sequence). CDR3 residues: CASSLGGEAFF. The DNA of the CDR3 is TGTGCCAGCAGTTTAGGGGGGGAAGCTTTCTTT.

The rearrangement links TRBV10-3 to TRBJ1-4; TRBD1 aligns across 11 bases. The CDR3 contains 15 residues. V gave up 9 bases and J gave up 8 bases; unmatched junction bases: 11. CDR1 and CDR2 from the germline V gene are ENHRY and SYGVKD. The CDR3 DNA sequence: TGTGCCATGAGCCGGGACAGGGGGGTAGACGAAAAACTGTTTTTT. This translates into CAMSRDRGVDEKLFF.

The chain uses TRBV7-3 and TRBJ1-1, with TRBD1 matching 8 bases. This CDR3 region has 14 residues. CDR1 is SGHTA and CDR2 is FQGTGA in the germline V gene. The V and J ends lost 4 bases and 4 bases, in that order; junction bases with no gene match: 5. The CDR3 sequence: CASSSDRVGTEAFF. The DNA of the CDR3 is TGTGCCAGCAGCTCGGACAGGGTGGGCACTGAAGCTTTCTTT.

The rearrangement joins TRBV10-1 to TRBJ1-3, with 9 bases matching TRBD1. The V gene's germline CDR1 is WNHNN and CDR2 SYGVQD (reference sequence). V was pared by 7 bases and J by 2 bases, with 6 bases of the junction left unmatched. The CDR3 has 15 amino acids. CDR3 bases: TGCGCCAGCATGGGACAGGGAATGACTGGAAACACCATATATTTT. It specifies CASMGQGMTGNTIYF.

The V call is TRBV7-9, the J call TRBJ2-7, with 8 bases aligning to TRBD1. This CDR3 comprises 14 residues. Trimming cost V 6 bases and J 1 base; bases outside gene matches: 5. CDR1 is SEHNR and CDR2 is FQNEAQ in the germline V gene (reference sequence). In DNA form, the CDR3 reads TGTGCCAGCAGTCGACAGGGGCCGTCCTACGAGCAGTACTTC. This encodes CASSRQGPSYEQYF.

This rearrangement joins TRBV19 to TRBJ2-1; 14 nucleotides line up with TRBD2. Germline CDR1 reads LNHDA; CDR2 reads SQIVND (reference sequence). This CDR3 is 16 amino acids long. The junction had 13 bases not matched to a gene; V was cut back by 5 bases and J by 13 bases. The CDR3 DNA reads TGTGCCAGTAGTCTCGGACTAGCGGGAGGTTATCTGGGTCAGTTCTTC. Translating it yields CASSLGLAGGYLGQFF.

V and J are TRBV4-1 and TRBJ1-1; 10 bases map to TRBD1. V was pared by 1 base and J by 5 bases, with 7 bases of the junction left unmatched. The germline CDR1 and CDR2 sequences are MGHRA and YSYEKL. The CDR3 runs 16 residues. The CDR3 loop is CASSQVPRDRGTEAFF. CDR3 DNA sequence: TGCGCCAGCAGCCAAGTTCCAAGGGACAGGGGAACTGAAGCTTTCTTT.

This clone has just a few counts. The J gene is TRBJ2-7, the V gene TRBV7-9, with D perhaps TRBD1 (6 bases). Trimming took off 4 bases at V and 5 bases at J, with 21 bases between the two ends. Germline V gene lookup returns CDR1 SEHNR and CDR2 FQNEAQ (reference sequence). The CDR3 totals 16 residues. CDR3 sequence reads: CASSSRSMQGINEQYF. The CDR3 nucleotides are TGTGCCAGCAGCTCTAGAAGTATGCAGGGGATCAACGAGCAGTACTTC.

The V gene is TRBV9, the J gene TRBJ2-1; D is unclear. The germline V and J ends were trimmed by 0 bases and 3 bases, with 10 bases remaining between them. CDR3 size: 15 residues. The germline gives CDR1 SGDLS, CDR2 YYNGEE. CDR3 nucleotides: TGTGCCAGCAGCGTAGGCGGCTACCTCTACAATGAGCAGTTCTTC. It is translated as CASSVGGYLYNEQFF.

This clone was detected only once. This rearrangement joins TRBV2 to TRBJ2-2, with TRBD1 matching 12 bases. Germline V gives CDR1 SNHLY, CDR2 FYNNEI. This CDR3 contains 17 residues. V lost 5 bases to trimming and J lost 4 bases; unmatched junction nucleotides: 8. The CDR3 reads CASSRDRGRVATGELFF. CDR3 in DNA: TGTGCCAGCAGTAGGGACAGGGGGCGTGTAGCCACCGGGGAGCTGTTTTTT.

V is TRBV19 and J is TRBJ2-3; the match to TRBD2 covers 12 bases. V dropped 4 bases and J dropped 0; count of bases not matched to a gene: 5. The CDR3 is 17 amino acids. Germline V gene lookup returns CDR1 LNHDA and CDR2 SQIVND (reference sequence). The CDR3 sequence is CASSTTSGSHSTDTQYF. The CDR3 DNA reads as TGTGCCAGTAGTACGACTAGCGGGAGCCATAGCACAGATACGCAGTATTTT.

The rearrangement links TRBV27 to TRBJ2-2; perhaps TRBD2 as D (6 bases). From germline, CDR1 is MNHEY and CDR2 SMNVEV (reference sequence). V lost 4 bases, J lost 2 bases, and 11 bases lay in between. This CDR3 contains 15 residues. Here the CDR3 DNA reads TGTGCCAGCAGTTCTCCCGGACTAAACACCGGGGAGCTGTTTTTT. It yields the protein CASSSPGLNTGELFF.

The chain employs TRBV5-1 and TRBJ2-5, with 15 nucleotides matching TRBD2. The end of the DNA aligns better with TRBJ2-7, so the J call may be wrong. The length of the CDR3 is 18 residues. Germline-derived CDR1 and CDR2 are SGHRS and YFSETQ. The CDR3 region has the DNA TGCGCCAGCAGCTTCTTAGTCCCGGGACTAGCGGGAGGCCTCGAGCAGTACTTC. Translation: CASSFLVPGLAGGLEQYF.

The rearrangement links TRBV5-1 to TRBJ2-7; D gene unclear. There are 15 residues in the CDR3. The V end lost 0 bases, the J end lost 2 bases, and 12 bases lay between the germline ends. CDR1 is SGHRS, CDR2 YFSETQ, per germline. CDR3 in DNA: TGCGCCAGCAGCTTGGAGGGTTCGGCACCCTACGAGCAGTACTTC. It translates to CASSLEGSAPYEQYF.